The 21 T cell receptor beta chains listed next were all sequenced from one sample in a study of tumor-infiltrating lymphocytes in primary liver carcinoma. A primer in the constant region served to generate TCR beta cDNA from roughly 520 ng of total RNA. Construction of TCR beta libraries relied on three successive nested multiplex PCR rounds employing slightly modified ARM-PCR. The opening two PCR rounds, ten to eleven cycles each, paired TRBV1-TRBV30 forward primers with a C-beta reverse primer. TCRdb ran MiXCR on the multiplex PCR reads and lists one entry per CDR3 protein. The table has 150,000 to 200,000 distinct CDR3 sequences, 65% seen once. Blood RNA was derived from unsorted whole blood, and germline DNA was extracted too. Sequencing used peripheral blood. The source of these receptors is a woman aged 55-69 years with primary liver carcinoma and hepatitis B virus infection.

This clonotype was observed a few times. Because the CDR3 is missing its conserved closing phenylalanine or tryptophan, this is likely a read error. This sequence joins TRBV11-2 and TRBJ2-3; D not certain. The germline V gene has CDR1 SGHAT and CDR2 FQNNGV. The CDR3 runs to 13 residues. This CDR3 is CASSLDREDTQYS. In DNA, the CDR3 is TGTGCCAGTAGCTTAGATCGTGAGGATACGCAGTATTCT.

V gene TRBV10-2 combines with J gene TRBJ2-1; 8 nucleotides align to TRBD2. V shed 6 bases, J shed 12 bases, and the junction held 19 bases outside the gene matches. Germline V CDR1 and CDR2: WSHSY, SAAADI. This CDR3 is 16 amino acids long. The DNA for the CDR3 is TGCGCCAGCAGCCCCCTTGGCGGGAGGACATTTGGTGGGCAGTTCTTC. Protein: CASSPLGGRTFGGQFF.

This clonotype came up a few times. This chain joins TRBV28 and TRBJ2-7; tentatively, D is TRBD2 (6 bases). Germline CDR1 reads MDHEN; CDR2 reads SYDVKM. Trimming left V 3 bases short and J 4 bases short, with 16 bases between. This CDR3 is built from 15 residues. The CDR3 DNA is TGTGCCAGCAGTTTCGGTGGGGCAGGGACTTACGAGCAGTACTTC. Protein: CASSFGGAGTYEQYF.

Concerning this clonotype: With a much larger clone just one base away, this may be a read error. The genes are TRBV6-1 and TRBJ2-7, with D possibly matching TRBD1 (5 bases). The CDR3 contains 15 residues. The germline V gene encodes CDR1 MNHNS and CDR2 SASEGT. V was shortened by 5 bases and J by 3 bases, with 17 bases between the two germline ends. CDR3 loop: CASSKPRTRGYEQYF. CDR3 bases: TGTGCCAGCAGTAAACCCAGGACAAGGGGCTACGAGCAGTACTTC.

As regards this clonotype: At one of its ends the junction is not consistent with the germline gene, which may arise from a read error. The V and J genes are TRBV4-1 and TRBJ2-2, with D perhaps matching TRBD2 (5 bases). This CDR3 comprises 13 residues. The germline CDR1 and CDR2 sequences are MGHRA and YSYEKL. The CDR3 reads CANSQDWCGELLF. Here the CDR3 DNA reads TGCGCCAACAGTCAAGATTGGTGTGGGGAGCTGTTATTT.

Points on this clonotype: Because it lacks the conserved phenylalanine or tryptophan at the end, this CDR3 is likely a read error. The chain recombines TRBV11-2 with TRBJ2-7; TRBD1 agrees at 8 bases. This CDR3 is built from 14 residues. Germline CDR1 reads SGHAT; CDR2 reads FQNNGV. J gave up 2 bases and V 5 bases, and 5 bases lay outside the gene matches. The CDR3 reads CASSTGQGTYEQYL. The CDR3 nucleotides read TGTGCCAGCAGCACCGGACAGGGTACCTACGAGCAGTACCTC.

This clonotype was detected a few times. J is TRBJ2-3 and V is TRBV5-8; D unclear. Germline V lookup: CDR1 SGHTS, CDR2 YDEGEE. The V end lost 4 bases, the J end lost 2 bases, and 8 bases lay between the germline ends. This CDR3 region has 13 residues. The CDR3 DNA reads as TGTGCCAGCAGCCGTGGGGACACAGATACGCAGTATTTT. It specifies CASSRGDTDTQYF.

Remarks on this clonotype: A read error may be the cause here, since a much bigger clone is one base away. This rearrangement joins TRBV14 to TRBJ2-7; TRBD1 agrees at 11 bases. The CDR3 totals 15 residues. Germline assignment: CDR1 SGHDN and CDR2 FVKESK. The CDR3 sequence: CASSRLGQGGYKQYF. CDR3 coding DNA: TGTGCCAGCAGCCGTCTGGGACAGGGGGGCTACAAGCAGTACTTC. Full variable domain (remainder filled in from reference TRBV14 and TRBJ2-7): EAGVTQFPSHSVIEKGQTVTLRCDPISGHDNLYWYRRVMGKEIKFLLHFVKESKQDESGMPNNRFLAERTGGTYSTLKVQPAELEDSGVYFCASSRLGQGGYKQYFGPGTRLTVT.

Comments on this clonotype: One end of the junction varies from germline; a read error may be responsible. The chain carries TRBV4-1 and TRBJ2-7, with 13 positions matching TRBD2. This CDR3 is built from 15 residues. CDR1 is MGHRA, CDR2 YSYEKL, per germline. In nucleotides, the CDR3 is TGCGCCAGCAGCCCGGGGACTAGCGGGATCTACGAGCACTACTTC. Translated, it gives CASSPGTSGIYEHYF.

As to this clonotype: The junction differs from germline at one of its ends, possibly a read error. The V gene is TRBV7-9, the J gene TRBJ2-6; D remains unclear. The CDR3 is 14 amino acids. Per germline, CDR1 SEHNR and CDR2 FQNEAQ (reference sequence). The CDR3 DNA sequence: TGTGCCAGCACAGAATCCGGTGGGACCAACGTCCTGACTTTC. Residues: CASTESGGTNVLTF.

Many counts were recorded for this clonotype. The V gene is TRBV5-4, the J gene TRBJ2-4; D gene uncertain. The V gene's germline CDR1 is SGHNT and CDR2 YYREEE (reference sequence). V was clipped by 3 bases and J by 9 bases, with 16 bases between them. This CDR3 comprises 14 residues. The CDR3 loop is CASSSERRAVIQYF. Here the CDR3 DNA reads TGTGCCAGCAGCTCGGAGAGACGGGCCGTCATTCAGTACTTC.

The genes are TRBV11-3 and TRBJ2-3; no clear D. V lost 1 base and J lost 5, with 13 bases in between. Germline V gives CDR1 SGHNT, CDR2 YENEEA. The CDR3 is made up of 15 amino acids. Written as DNA, the CDR3 is TGTGCCAGCAGCTTAGGGAGTTGCGATAGAGATACGCAGTATTTT. Protein product: CASSLGSCDRDTQYF.

The chain joins TRBV6-1 to TRBJ1-5, with a tentative D call TRBD1 (6 bases). Per germline, CDR1 MNHNS and CDR2 SASEGT. The ends were cut back, 4 bases at V and 5 bases at J, with 9 bases in the middle. The length of the CDR3 is 13 residues. This chain's CDR3 is CASSAQGDQPQHF. The CDR3 DNA reads TGTGCCAGCAGTGCACAGGGTGATCAGCCCCAGCATTTT.

The chain recombines TRBV5-5 with TRBJ1-2; 9 bases map to TRBD1. V gave up 8 bases and J gave up 4 bases; unmatched junction bases: 24. The CDR3 extends over 19 amino acids. CDR1 is SGHKS and CDR2 is YYEKEE in the germline V gene (reference sequence). The CDR3 DNA is TGTGCCAGTAGCACAAGATCGGGAGGGACAGGGAGTAGGAGCTATGGCTACACCTTC. It encodes CASSTRSGGTGSRSYGYTF.

This clonotype has just a few counts. The J gene is TRBJ2-7, the V gene TRBV11-2; 13 positions agree with TRBD2. The CDR3 is 17 amino acids. Germline V gives CDR1 SGHAT, CDR2 FQNNGV. With V trimmed by 7 bases and J by 2 bases, 11 bases remained unmatched. The CDR3 sequence is CASNSAQGLAGTYEQYF. The CDR3 nucleotides are TGTGCCAGCAACTCGGCCCAGGGACTAGCGGGAACCTACGAGCAGTACTTC.

The chain carries TRBV29-1 and TRBJ2-1; D is possibly TRBD2 (6 bases). Germline values: CDR1 SQVTM, CDR2 ANQGSEA. Trimming left V 2 bases short and J 4 bases short, with 15 bases between. The CDR3 is made up of 15 amino acids. The CDR3 bases are TGCAGCGTTGAATGGTCGTATAGCGGATACAATGAGCAGTTCTTC. Residues: CSVEWSYSGYNEQFF.

The rearrangement joins TRBV6-5 to TRBJ2-1; maybe TRBD2 (5 bases). The V gene lost 5 bases and the J gene lost 4 bases, with 15 bases spanning the gap. The length of the CDR3 is 15 residues. From germline, CDR1 is MNHEY and CDR2 SVGAGI. CDR3: CASSASGGFYNEQFF. The CDR3 DNA reads as TGTGCCAGCAGTGCCTCAGGAGGCTTTTACAATGAGCAGTTCTTC.

This clonotype was counted only a few times. This chain joins TRBV5-1 and TRBJ2-6; D not certain. V was trimmed by 0 bases and J by 0 bases, leaving 7 bases between them. The germline gives CDR1 SGHRS, CDR2 YFSETQ. This CDR3 contains 16 residues. The CDR3 nucleotides read TGCGCCAGCAGCTTGGGCCAAAGCTCTGGGGCCAACGTCCTGACTTTC. Its protein is CASSLGQSSGANVLTF.

Points on this clonotype: A read error is likely, as this CDR3 ends without the conserved phenylalanine or tryptophan. The limits of the CDR3 on the DNA are not certain, so only TCRdb's listed CDR3 is given. J is TRBJ2-7 and V is TRBV12-3 or TRBV12-4. With termini counted, the CDR3 has 12 amino acids. The CDR3 region is CASSFSSTRQYL.

This clonotype was observed a handful of times. Mismatch with germline at one junction end may stem from a read error. The genes are TRBV29-1 and TRBJ2-1; 9 nucleotides match TRBD2. The CDR3 loop spans 17 amino acids. Germline loops: CDR1 SQVTM, CDR2 ANQGSEA. CDR3 nucleotide sequence: TGCAGCGTCCACCCGGCTAGCGGGACGTCCCTAAAGAGTGCGCTGTTTTTC. Its protein is CSVHPASGTSLKSALFF.

The chain is built from TRBV7-9 and TRBJ1-2; the D is unclear. V lost 0 bases and J 8 bases, leaving 13 bases between the germline ends. Germline CDR1 and CDR2: SEHNR and FQNEAQ (reference sequence). The CDR3 consists of 14 residues. CDR3 bases: TGTGCCAGCAGCTTAGCGTCTAGGACCTACGGCTACACCTTC. Protein sequence: CASSLASRTYGYTF.